This T cell receptor (beta chain) derives from a study of control samples from healthy donors and cancer patients. The length of the CDR3 is 15 residues. V was pared by 4 bases and J by 8 bases, with 17 bases between. Germline CDR1 SGHTA, CDR2 FQGNSA. The repertoire was sequenced with immunoSEQ multiplex PCR; TCRdb's copy has only in-frame clones and lacks some. The sample contains roughly 160,000 clones, roughly 94% of which appear only once. This TCR came from a man aged 55-75 years with colorectal cancer. This sequence joins TRBV7-2 and TRBJ1-4; no clear D. The source material was PBMCs. CDR3 sequence: CASSSSPGVGEKLFF. CDR3 nucleotide sequence: TGTGCCAGCAGCTCGTCGCCGGGTGTGGGGGAAAAACTGTTTTTT.